Listed here is a single T cell receptor (beta chain). Its antigen is still unknown. The junction and the germline gene differ at one end; a read error may be behind it. This entry is derived from a study of CD8+ T cells in alopecia areata. Study as a whole: A 6-month off-drug phase came after tofacitinib, which had lasted 6 to 18 months. Study-wide results and limits: Normal-skin resident alphabeta T cells also appear among scalp sample sequences.

This CDR3 comprises 12 residues. Germline V lookup: CDR1 SNHLY, CDR2 FYNNEI. As for treatment: oral pan-JAK inhibitor, 5-10 mg twice daily. Peripheral blood and lesional scalp punch biopsies were taken from alopecia areata patients. cDNA prepared by RNA extraction and subsequent reverse transcription served as the template for sequencing. Clones were read by immunoSEQ multiplex PCR, and TCRdb kept only the in-frame ones, dropping some. The data contain approximately 200,000 clones, 50% to 60% of them singletons. The rearrangement joins TRBV2 to TRBJ2-5; the D gene is possibly TRBD1 (6 bases). The TCR was taken from a human donor with alopecia areata. The sequencing here drew on CD4+ T cells sorted from blood, taken at week 4, from a patient treated with tofacitinib. CDR3 region: CASRQGQGTQYF. CDR3 DNA sequence: TGTGCCAGCCGGCAGGGACAAGGGACCCAGTACTTC.